The clone carrying this T cell receptor (beta chain) was recorded many times. Its antigen is unknown. This entry is derived from a study of T-cell reconstitution after alpha-beta-depleted transplantation in children. Overall study results and limits: Reportedly, only several hundred clones from non-depleted graft cells drove alpha-beta T-cell counts at about two months. Day-60 TCRbeta diversity that was high in some patients was derived from surviving recipient T cells and thymic progenitors. Newly produced T cells mostly accounted for T-cell counts and diversity one year post-transplant.

The authors prepared the TCRbeta library with unique molecular identifiers. TCRdb reprocessed the PCR reads with MiXCR, giving one entry per CDR3 protein. This repertoire shows 490,000 or so distinct CDR3 sequences, under 12% found once; its top ten account for 2% to 2.5%. Sample: PBMCs, taken before TCRalphabeta/CD19-depleted stem cell transplant. The clonotype comes from a child aged 2 to 10 with inherited bone marrow failure, due to receive a stem cell transplant.

CDR3 sequence (DNA): TGTGCCAGCAGCTATTCAGGGGCCACCTACGAGCAGTACTTC. This sequence encodes CASSYSGATYEQYF. V gene TRBV11-3 combines with J gene TRBJ2-7; tentatively, D is TRBD1 (6 bases). Germline V gene sequence: CDR1 SGHNT, CDR2 YENEEA. V shed 4 bases and J shed 2 bases, with 12 bases lying between them. The CDR3 is 14 amino acids.